The clone carrying this T cell receptor (beta chain) occurred a few times. Its antigen is undetermined. Investigators reverse transcribed all isolated RNA, so they sequenced expressed TCRB transcripts. TCRdb's copy holds only in-frame clones and misses some; the assay was immunoSEQ multiplex PCR. Among a few hundred thousand clones listed, approximately 13% were seen once. This entry belongs to a study of beta chain features in type 1 diabetes. With 2 bases clipped from V and 5 bases from J, the junction kept 3 bases outside the gene matches. CDR1 GTSNPN and CDR2 SVGIG come from the germline V gene (reference sequence). The CDR3 length is 14 residues. Isolation of CD4+ naive, central memory, regulatory and stem cell-like memory cells was achieved by sorting via CD45RO/CCR7/CD25/CD127/CD95/CD27. Findings and limits, study-wide: There were fewer insertions and more deletions at the VDJ junctions of type 1 diabetes patients. The study found moderately but significantly shorter TCRB CDR3s in all four CD4+ subsets of Type 1 diabetes patients.

Source material: naive CD4+ T cells from blood. The chain combines TRBV30 with TRBJ1-4; 9 nucleotides match TRBD1. This TCR came from a man aged 25-45 years with type 1 diabetes. The CDR3 DNA reads TGTGCCTGGAGTTCCGGGACAGGGAATGAAAAACTGTTTTTT. Amino acids: CAWSSGTGNEKLFF.